These 21 T cell receptor beta chains were all obtained from the same sample, sequenced in a study of identical twins. TCRdb reprocessed the 5' RACE reads with MiXCR, giving one entry per CDR3 protein. Of 1.5 million to 2 million distinct CDR3 sequences in the sample, less than 40% were seen once. Specimen: cord blood. The receptors come from a newborn girl in good health.

This clonotype has a handful of counts. This clone may be a read error of a much larger clone one base away. The chain couples TRBV6-5 to TRBJ2-3; D may be TRBD2 (6 bases). The CDR3 has 14 residues. The germline CDR1 and CDR2 sequences are MNHEY and SVGAGI. The CDR3: CASGASASTDAQYF. DNA of the CDR3: TGTGCCAGCGGGGCTAGCGCGAGCACAGATGCGCAGTATTTT.

The chain carries TRBV2 and TRBJ2-5; perhaps TRBD2 as D (6 bases). V dropped 8 bases and J dropped 1 base, with 17 bases sitting between them. CDR3 length: 15 amino acids. Germline CDR1 and CDR2: SNHLY and FYNNEI. DNA of the CDR3: TGTGCCAGCGGGAGGCAGGCAACTTTCCAAGAGACCCAGTACTTC. Translation: CASGRQATFQETQYF.

The chain recombines TRBV20-1 with TRBJ2-1; the match to TRBD2 covers 8 bases. CDR1 is DFQATT and CDR2 is SNEGSKA in the germline V gene (reference sequence). The CDR3 has 15 residues. The V segment lost 6 bases and the J segment 3 bases; nucleotides outside the gene matches: 10. The CDR3 nucleotides are TGCAGTGCCCAGGCCGGGACTAGAGGCTACAATGAGCAGTTCTTC. Amino acids: CSAQAGTRGYNEQFF.

The rearrangement links TRBV5-1 to TRBJ1-4, with unresolved D. Deletions cut 0 bases from V and 5 bases from J, with 8 bases between. The length of the CDR3 is 14 residues. Per the germline V gene, CDR1 is SGHRS and CDR2 is YFSETQ. This chain's CDR3 is CASSLDPGNEKLFF. As DNA, the CDR3 is TGCGCCAGCAGCTTGGATCCTGGGAATGAAAAACTGTTTTTT.

This clonotype was recorded many times. J is TRBJ2-4 and V is TRBV7-2, with D possibly being TRBD2 (5 bases). V gave up 1 base and J gave up 4 bases, with 8 bases separating them. Germline CDR1 SGHTA, CDR2 FQGNSA. The CDR3 totals 14 residues. In nucleotides, the CDR3 is TGTGCCAGCAGCTTAGTAGCGAAGAAAAACATTCAGTACTTC. Translating it yields CASSLVAKKNIQYF.

This clonotype came up a few times. As DNA, the CDR3 is TGCAGTGCCGTCACAGGGAGTAATTCACCCCTCCACTTT. Protein: CSAVTGSNSPLHF. The V call is TRBV20-1, the J call TRBJ1-6; D perhaps matches TRBD1 (6 bases). Germline values: CDR1 DFQATT, CDR2 SNEGSKA (reference sequence). The CDR3 extends over 13 amino acids. V gave up 6 bases and J gave up 6 bases, with 12 bases separating them.

The chain joins TRBV20-1 to TRBJ2-7; no clear D gene. V was pared by 3 bases and J by 4 bases, with 22 bases between. The V gene's germline CDR1 is DFQATT and CDR2 SNEGSKA (reference sequence). This CDR3 region has 16 residues. The CDR3 region is CSAREPFRSGRYEQYF. DNA of the CDR3: TGCAGTGCTAGGGAACCTTTCAGGTCCGGTCGGTACGAGCAGTACTTC.

The sample holds a few counts of this clonotype. The chain combines TRBV20-1 with TRBJ2-3, with TRBD1 identical over 9 bases. V trimming: 5 bases; J trimming: 5 bases; junction bases outside the gene matches: 11. CDR3 size: 15 residues. Germline V gene sequence: CDR1 DFQATT, CDR2 SNEGSKA (reference sequence). DNA of the CDR3: TGCAGTGCTTGGCTGCGGGGACAGGGTGGAGATACGCAGTATTTT. Its translation: CSAWLRGQGGDTQYF.

The V call is TRBV11-1, the J call TRBJ2-7; D is uncertain. TRBJ2-5 explains the end of the DNA better; the J call may be wrong. This CDR3 is 15 amino acids long. Germline CDR1 reads SGHAT; CDR2 reads FQDESV (reference sequence). CDR3 nucleotide sequence: TGTGCCAGCAGCTTAGGTCCTTCTATCCAAGAGACCCAGTACTTC. Translating gives CASSLGPSIQETQYF.

This clonotype showed up just a few times. The chain carries TRBV11-2 and TRBJ2-7; 7 positions agree with TRBD1. CDR1 is SGHAT, CDR2 FQNNGV, per germline. The CDR3 is 15 residues long. The ends lost 3 bases at V and 3 bases at J; junction bases unmatched: 8. CDR3 nucleotides: TGTGCCAGCAGCTTGGGACAGCCGGCGATCTACGAGCAGTACTTC. This translates into CASSLGQPAIYEQYF.

The gene calls are TRBV25-1 and TRBJ1-1; perhaps TRBD1 as D (5 bases). CDR1 is MGHDK and CDR2 is SYGVNS in the germline V gene. The ends were cut back, 7 bases at V and 1 base at J, with 10 bases in the middle. The CDR3 spans 13 residues. CDR3 DNA: TGTGCCAGCAAAGGGGACCCGAACACTGAAGCTTTCTTT. Translated: CASKGDPNTEAFF.

The chain carries TRBV20-1 and TRBJ2-2; TRBD2 might be the D (5 bases). Deletions cut 3 bases from V and 5 bases from J, with 13 bases between. The CDR3 totals 14 residues. Germline CDR1 DFQATT, CDR2 SNEGSKA (reference sequence). In nucleotides, the CDR3 is TGCAGTGCTAGTCTGGTAGCGTGGACCGGGGAGCTGTTTTTT. It codes for CSASLVAWTGELFF.

In its sample, this clonotype was seen a few times. The chain employs TRBV20-1 and TRBJ2-5; TRBD2 matches at 8 bases. The J segment lost 2 bases and the V segment lost 0 bases, leaving 8 bases of the junction unmatched. The length of the CDR3 is 16 residues. Germline CDR1 and CDR2: DFQATT and SNEGSKA (reference sequence). The CDR3 nucleotides read TGCAGTGCTAGAGAGTCAGCGGGAGAGGCACAAGAGACCCAGTACTTC. Translation gives CSARESAGEAQETQYF.

V is TRBV20-1 and J is TRBJ1-2, with 10 positions matching TRBD1. Per the germline V gene, CDR1 is DFQATT and CDR2 is SNEGSKA (reference sequence). There are 15 residues in the CDR3. The J segment lost 1 base and the V segment lost 5 bases, leaving 7 bases of the junction unmatched. CDR3 region: CSADRGRSGNYGYTF. DNA for the CDR3: TGCAGTGCTGACAGGGGGCGAAGTGGTAACTATGGCTACACCTTC.

This clonotype was observed a few times. V usage is TRBV29-1 and J usage is TRBJ1-4, with a tentative D call TRBD1 (5 bases). V lost 7 bases and J 4 bases, leaving 13 bases between the germline ends. The length of the CDR3 is 13 residues. The V gene's germline CDR1 is SQVTM and CDR2 ANQGSEA. The CDR3 region is CSARDGFNEKLFF. The CDR3 DNA sequence: TGCAGCGCTAGGGACGGTTTTAATGAAAAACTGTTTTTT.

As concerns this clonotype: At one end the junction does not follow the germline gene, possibly because of a read error. The chain has TRBV20-1 and TRBJ1-6; no reliable D call. Germline CDR1 reads DFQATT; CDR2 reads SNEGSKA (reference sequence). The CDR3 is 13 residues long. CDR3 DNA sequence: TGCAGTGCTAGCCTCCTGACTAATTCACCCCCCCACTTT. Translating gives CSASLLTNSPPHF.

This chain connects TRBV20-1 to TRBJ2-1; D not certain. Per germline, CDR1 DFQATT and CDR2 SNEGSKA (reference sequence). V gave up 6 bases and J gave up 0 bases, with 21 bases separating them. The length of the CDR3 is 17 residues. CDR3 amino acids: CSANGRRLPSSYNEQFF. CDR3 DNA sequence: TGCAGTGCGAATGGGCGTCGACTTCCCAGCTCCTACAATGAGCAGTTCTTC.

This clonotype was observed a handful of times. The chain couples TRBV6-2 or TRBV6-3 to TRBJ2-7, with 8 bases identical to TRBD2. Trimming at V came to 4 bases and at J to 7 bases, leaving 6 bases not matched to a gene. There are 13 residues in the CDR3. The germline CDR1 and CDR2 sequences are MNHEY and SVGEGT. The CDR3 sequence: CASSSSGSDEQYF. Written as DNA, the CDR3 is TGTGCCAGCAGTTCCAGCGGGAGTGATGAGCAGTACTTC.

This clonotype was found many times. The DNA of the CDR3 is TGTGCCAGCCGGGCTGACGTGGGACTAGGAGACAATGAGCAGTTCTTC. Translating gives CASRADVGLGDNEQFF. The chain uses TRBV21-1 and TRBJ2-1; the D call in the table, TRBD2, was not verified against the DNA. TRBV21-1 is a recognized pseudogene. The CDR3 is 16 residues long.

V usage is TRBV20-1 and J usage is TRBJ2-1; D may match TRBD1 or TRBD2 (6 bases each). This CDR3 region has 16 residues. V was trimmed by 5 bases and J by 2 bases, leaving 19 bases between them. The germline V gene has CDR1 DFQATT and CDR2 SNEGSKA (reference sequence). The DNA for the CDR3 is TGCAGTGCTCCCTCTTTTGGGGGGCTTGCCTACAATGAGCAGTTCTTC. This gives the protein CSAPSFGGLAYNEQFF.

The rearrangement joins TRBV2 to TRBJ2-7, with a possible D match to TRBD1 (5 bases). The V end lost 3 bases, the J end lost 0 bases, and 12 bases lay between the germline ends. The CDR3 runs 15 residues. Per the germline V gene, CDR1 is SNHLY and CDR2 is FYNNEI. This CDR3 is CASSERSGISYEQYF. CDR3 nucleotide sequence: TGTGCCAGCAGTGAGCGTTCAGGGATCTCCTACGAGCAGTACTTC.